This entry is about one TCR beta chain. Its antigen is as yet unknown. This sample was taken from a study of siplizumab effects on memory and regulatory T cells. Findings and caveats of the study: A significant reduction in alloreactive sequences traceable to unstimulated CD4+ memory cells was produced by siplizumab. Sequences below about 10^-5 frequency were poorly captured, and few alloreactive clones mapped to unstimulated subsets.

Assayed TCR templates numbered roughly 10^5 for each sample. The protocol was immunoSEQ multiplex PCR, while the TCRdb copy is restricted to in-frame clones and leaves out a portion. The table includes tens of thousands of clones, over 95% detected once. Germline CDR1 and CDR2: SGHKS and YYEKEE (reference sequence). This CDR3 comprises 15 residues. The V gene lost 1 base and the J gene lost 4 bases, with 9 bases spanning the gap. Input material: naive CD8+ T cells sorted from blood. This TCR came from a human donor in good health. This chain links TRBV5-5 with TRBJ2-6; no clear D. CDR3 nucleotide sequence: TGTGCCAGCAGCTTGATCTCTTTGGGGGCCAACGTCCTGACTTTC. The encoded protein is CASSLISLGANVLTF.